Following are 18 T cell receptor beta chains from one sample sequenced in a study of T-cell memory formation after mild COVID-19. In TCRdb, the 5' RACE reads were re-called with MiXCR into one record per CDR3 protein. The table shows 130,000 to 150,000 distinct CDR3 sequences, with about 5.7% occurring only once. Sequencing was done on a sample of PBMCs or a T cell subset sorted from them (not recorded which). All receptors come from an adult woman who had mild COVID-19 (a few samples of this study predate the infection). Cell type and time point are not known.

This clonotype was detected many times. The chain recombines TRBV5-1 with TRBJ2-5; D is ambiguous. The ends were cut back, 3 bases at V and 4 bases at J, with 7 bases in the middle. The germline V gene encodes CDR1 SGHRS and CDR2 YFSETQ. The CDR3 has 12 residues. The CDR3: CASSSLLETQYF. The CDR3 DNA follows: TGCGCCAGCAGCTCCCTACTAGAGACCCAGTACTTC.

On this clonotype: No conserved phenylalanine or tryptophan ends this CDR3, so it is likely a read error. The V call is TRBV4-3, the J call TRBJ1-5; 10 bases are a match to TRBD1. Germline loops: CDR1 LGHNA, CDR2 YSLEER. J gave up 7 bases and V 5 bases, and 2 bases lay outside the gene matches. The CDR3 contains 13 residues. CDR3 nucleotides: TGCGCCAGCAGCGGGGACAGGGGCCAGCCCCAGCATTTG. Translating gives CASSGDRGQPQHL.

This clonotype was seen ten or more times. The rearrangement joins TRBV3-2 to TRBJ2-1; TRBD2 is the table's D call and was not checked against the DNA. TRBV3-2 is deemed a pseudogene. There are 16 residues in the CDR3. The CDR3 sequence: CASSQDARLVANEQFF. The CDR3 bases are TGTGCCAGCAGCCAAGATGCTCGCCTAGTTGCCAATGAGCAGTTCTTC.

This clonotype was detected ten times or more. This chain uses TRBV18 with TRBJ2-7; the D gene is possibly TRBD2 (5 bases). The CDR3 runs 16 residues. Per the germline V gene, CDR1 is KGHSH and CDR2 is LQKENI. V shed 5 bases and J shed 0 bases, with 17 bases lying between them. The CDR3: CASSEHASGSSYEQYF. The CDR3 nucleotides are TGTGCCAGCTCAGAACACGCAAGCGGTAGCTCCTACGAGCAGTACTTC.

The V gene is TRBV23-1, the J gene TRBJ2-4; D unresolved. TRBV23-1 is an ORF, and what it does is uncertain. Deletions cut 1 base from V and 0 bases from J, with 10 bases between. The CDR3 length is 16 residues. The CDR3 DNA reads as TGCGCCAGCAGTCAATTTCGAACCGTAGCCAAAAACATTCAGTACTTC. Protein: CASSQFRTVAKNIQYF.

This clonotype appeared many times. The chain uses TRBV7-2 and TRBJ1-2; no reliable D call. Between the trimmed V and J ends, which lost 4 bases and 2 bases, there was a span of 11 bases. This CDR3 spans 14 amino acids. Germline values: CDR1 SGHTA, CDR2 FQGNSA. CDR3 residues: CASSSPTDNYGYTF. In nucleotides, the CDR3 is TGTGCCAGCAGCTCCCCTACCGACAACTATGGCTACACCTTC.

This chain links TRBV20-1 with TRBJ2-1; 8 bases are a match to TRBD2. The CDR3 spans 12 residues. Per germline, CDR1 DFQATT and CDR2 SNEGSKA (reference sequence). With 4 bases clipped from V and 9 bases from J, the junction kept 5 bases outside the gene matches. In DNA form, the CDR3 reads TGCAGTGCTATCCTCGGGAGGGGTGAGCAGTTCTTC. Amino acid sequence: CSAILGRGEQFF.

This clonotype was picked up a small number of times. This sequence joins TRBV6-2 or TRBV6-3 and TRBJ1-1; no clear D. CDR1 is MNHEY, CDR2 SVGEGT, per germline. The ends were cut back, 0 bases at V and 1 base at J, with 12 bases in the middle. The CDR3 has 16 residues. CDR3 sequence reads: CASSYSPGRTNTEAFF. CDR3 nucleotide sequence: TGTGCCAGCAGTTACTCGCCTGGGCGGACGAACACTGAAGCTTTCTTT.

This clonotype was seen repeatedly, ten times or more. This chain joins TRBV6-5 and TRBJ1-6; 9 bases are shared with TRBD1. This CDR3 is 16 amino acids long. The V and J ends lost 6 bases and 6 bases, in that order; junction bases with no gene match: 9. The germline CDR1 and CDR2 sequences are MNHEY and SVGAGI. This CDR3 is CASSSGQGRVNSPLHF. The CDR3 DNA reads as TGTGCCAGCAGCTCTGGACAGGGGAGGGTTAATTCACCCCTCCACTTT.

This clonotype occurred a few times. This sequence joins TRBV5-1 and TRBJ2-1, with 8 bases matching TRBD2. V lost 4 bases to trimming and J lost 2 bases; unmatched junction nucleotides: 2. This CDR3 spans 14 amino acids. From germline, CDR1 is SGHRS and CDR2 YFSETQ. In nucleotides, the CDR3 is TGCGCCAGCAGCAGCGGGAGAACCTACAATGAGCAGTTCTTC. The encoded protein is CASSSGRTYNEQFF.

This clonotype was seen many times. This chain uses TRBV15 with TRBJ1-5, with a weak D call TRBD1 (6 bases). The germline V gene encodes CDR1 LNHNV and CDR2 YYDKDF (reference sequence). The CDR3 has 15 amino acids. V was clipped by 8 bases and J by 0 bases, with 14 bases between them. The CDR3 protein is CATAGQHISNQPQHF. The CDR3 bases are TGTGCCACCGCTGGACAGCACATTAGCAATCAGCCCCAGCATTTT.

V gene TRBV18 combines with J gene TRBJ1-1; D gene ambiguous. Trimming cost V 0 bases and J 1 base, with 6 bases left between them. Germline lookup yields CDR1 KGHSH and CDR2 LQKENI. The CDR3 consists of 14 residues. The CDR3 loop is CASSPPNGNTEAFF. CDR3 bases: TGTGCCAGCTCACCACCCAATGGGAACACTGAAGCTTTCTTT.

Ten or more counts support this clonotype. The CDR3, as DNA: TGCGCCAGCAGCTTGGGGAGTCTTCTAGCCAAAAACATTCAGTACTTC. It is translated as CASSLGSLLAKNIQYF. The genes are TRBV5-1 and TRBJ2-4; D not certain. CDR1 and CDR2 from the germline V gene are SGHRS and YFSETQ. The CDR3 is 16 amino acids. The ends were cut back, 0 bases at V and 0 bases at J, with 10 bases in the middle.

The sample holds many counts of this clonotype. V and J are TRBV7-2 and TRBJ2-1; the D gene is possibly TRBD2 (6 bases). Germline V gives CDR1 SGHTA, CDR2 FQGNSA. With 5 bases removed from V and 7 bases from J, the gap between germline ends came to 12 bases. The CDR3 extends over 13 amino acids. Written as DNA, the CDR3 is TGTGCCAGCAGCCAGACCCTAGCGAATGAGCAGTTCTTC. Protein product: CASSQTLANEQFF. Looking up the rest from reference TRBV7-2 and TRBJ2-1 gives the full variable domain: GAGVSQSPSNKVTEKGKDVELRCDPISGHTALYWYRQSLGQGLEFLIYFQGNSAPDKSGLPSDRFSAERTGGSVSTLTIQRTQQEDSAVYLCASSQTLANEQFFGPGTRLTVL.

This rearrangement joins TRBV9 to TRBJ2-3; no reliable D call. The V gene's germline CDR1 is SGDLS and CDR2 YYNGEE. Trimming shortened V by 0 bases and J by 2 bases, and 7 bases separated the two germline ends. The CDR3 has 14 residues. The DNA of the CDR3 is TGTGCCAGCAGCGTAGCGGGTCTCACAGATACGCAGTATTTT. Amino acids: CASSVAGLTDTQYF.

This clonotype was recorded a few times. V is TRBV27 and J is TRBJ2-7; 8 bases map to TRBD1. In germline, CDR1 is MNHEY, CDR2 SMNVEV (reference sequence). The CDR3 totals 14 residues. After removal of 6 bases from V and 6 bases from J, the junction contained 10 bases not matched to a gene. CDR3 in amino acids: CASSKGQAISEQYF. The CDR3 DNA is TGTGCCAGCAGCAAGGGACAGGCGATCAGCGAGCAGTACTTC.

V gene TRBV7-3 combines with J gene TRBJ1-1, with 11 positions matching TRBD1. The V gene's germline CDR1 is SGHTA and CDR2 FQGTGA. V shed 6 bases and J 4 bases; nucleotides not matched to a gene: 4. CDR3 length: 14 amino acids. The CDR3 nucleotides read TGTGCCAGCAGTGGACAGGGGGCGACCACTGAAGCTTTCTTT. Translated, it gives CASSGQGATTEAFF.

This clonotype was seen ten or more times. The chain has TRBV2 and TRBJ2-3; TRBD1 or TRBD2 may be the D gene (6 bases each). Trimming cost V 2 bases and J 2 bases, with 14 bases left between them. CDR1 is SNHLY and CDR2 is FYNNEI in the germline V gene. The CDR3 runs 16 residues. CDR3 nucleotide sequence: TGTGCCAGCAGTGAACTCCCGGGGGCCCTCACAGATACGCAGTATTTT. Its protein product is CASSELPGALTDTQYF.